The clone carrying this T cell receptor beta chain came up many times. Its specificity is not known. The sample belongs to a study of CD8 T cells in ankylosing spondylitis. The study, taken as a whole, reports: Disease-linked clones reportedly showed significant enrichment in matched ankylosing spondylitis synovial fluid. One TCR beta motif, made up of eight or nine highly homologous variants, appeared characteristic of ankylosing spondylitis blood. In reactive arthritis synovial fluid and blood, some motif variants had been reported before.

The authors made TCR beta libraries by quantitative 5'-RACE with molecular barcodes. TCRdb analysed the 5' RACE reads with MiXCR anew, one entry per CDR3 protein. The table lists more than 250,000 distinct CDR3 sequences, less than 9.5% of them singletons. Sequencing was done on a sample of blood, either unsorted or a sorted T cell fraction (not recorded which). The receptor's source is a male donor with ankylosing spondylitis.

CDR3 sequence (DNA): TGTGCCAGCAGTACCCGACTAGCGGGATACACCGGGGAGCTGTTTTTT. It codes for CASSTRLAGYTGELFF. The chain couples TRBV6-5 to TRBJ2-2; 11 bases are shared with TRBD2. The V gene's germline CDR1 is MNHEY and CDR2 SVGAGI. V was clipped by 5 bases and J by 3 bases; unmatched bases: 5. This CDR3 has 16 residues.